Reported below is one T cell receptor (beta chain). The antigen remains unidentified. The treatment here: about 20 received Ad26.COV2.S at low or high dose, single or two shots; 5 received placebo; per-sample allocation not given. After the first vaccine or placebo injection, samples were drawn on day 63. These data are taken from a study of Ad26.COV2.S vaccination and SARS-CoV-2 variants. Trimming removed 9 bases from V and 8 bases from J; junction bases left unmatched: 7. The germline gives CDR1 ENHRY, CDR2 SYGVKD. The CDR3 consists of 13 residues. Findings and limits, study-wide: Placebo and vaccine recipients had non-spike TCR breadth that was similar. Analyses of TCR breadth and depth may have underestimated total T cell responses.

Repertoires were generated with immunoSEQ multiplex PCR, while TCRdb's copy carries only in-frame clones and drops some. The sample shows 440,000 or so clones, around 93% of them seen only once. The specimen comprised peripheral blood, sampled in a trial of Ad26.COV2.S vaccine versus placebo. The gene calls are TRBV10-3 and TRBJ1-4; TRBD1 matches 9 bases. The TCR was taken from a person between 18 and 65 years old who received the Ad26.COV2.S COVID-19 vaccine or a placebo. DNA for the CDR3: TGTGCCATACAGGGGGCTCAAGGGGAAAAACTGTTTTTT. Protein product: CAIQGAQGEKLFF.